The 10 T cell receptor beta chains reported below all come from one sample, sequenced in a study of CD8 T cells in ankylosing spondylitis (dated by TCRdb to 2017 to 2019). General findings and caveats noted by the study authors: Blood from ankylosing spondylitis patients appeared to be characterized by a TCR beta motif composed of roughly 8 highly homologous amino acid variants.

The protocol used for the library was 5' RACE. TCRdb shows the sequencer as Illumina HiSeq 2500. Starting from the raw public reads, TCRdb applied fastp trimming at Q25, assembled clones with MiXCR and retained in-frame beta chains. For every CDR3 protein sequence, its rows merge into one entry that carries the most common genes and DNA. Recorded for this sample are under 950,000 distinct CDR3 sequences; around a fifth of them occurred a single time. The ten largest clones add up to 19% of the sample. Antigens of these TCRs are unknown. The specimen sequenced was blood, either unsorted or a sorted T cell fraction (not recorded which). These receptors all come from a male donor with ankylosing spondylitis.

The V gene is TRBV7-3, the J gene TRBJ2-2; TRBD1 might be the D (6 bases). This CDR3 spans 16 amino acids. The germline V gene encodes CDR1 SGHTA and CDR2 FQGTGA. V was shortened by 1 base and J by 4 bases, with 13 bases between the two germline ends. CDR3 coding DNA: TGTGCCAGCAGCTTAAAGTACAGGGCGGGCACCGGGGAGCTGTTTTTT. Its protein is CASSLKYRAGTGELFF.

V gene TRBV29-1 combines with J gene TRBJ1-1; tentative D call: TRBD1 (5 bases). Germline loops: CDR1 SQVTM, CDR2 ANQGSEA. V was shortened by 5 bases and J by 4 bases, with 14 bases between the two germline ends. The CDR3 spans 13 residues. CDR3 DNA: TGCAGCGTTAATCGGGGGTGGGGCACTGAAGCTTTCTTT. Its protein is CSVNRGWGTEAFF. Filled out from reference TRBV29-1 and TRBJ1-1, the complete variable domain reads SAVISQKPSRDICQRGTSLTIQCQVDSQVTMMFWYRQQPGQSLTLIATANQGSEATYESGFVIDKFPISRPNLTFSTLTVSNMSPEDSSIYLCSVNRGWGTEAFFGQGTRLTVV.

The chain employs TRBV2 and TRBJ1-3; D is uncertain. The V end lost 8 bases, the J end lost 4 bases, and 15 bases lay between the germline ends. Germline V gene sequence: CDR1 SNHLY, CDR2 FYNNEI. This CDR3 has 14 residues. The CDR3 reads CASSMEGAGNTIYF. The CDR3 coding sequence is TGTGCCAGCTCCATGGAGGGAGCGGGAAACACCATATATTTT. Variable domain in full (rest from reference TRBV2 and TRBJ1-3): EPEVTQTPSHQVTQMGQEVILRCVPISNHLYFYWYRQILGQKVEFLVSFYNNEISEKSEIFDDQFSVERPDGSNFTLKIRSTKLEDSAMYFCASSMEGAGNTIYFGEGSWLTVV.

A few counts support this clonotype. The gene calls are TRBV24-1 and TRBJ2-1; D ambiguous. Germline V gene sequence: CDR1 KGHDR, CDR2 SFDVKD. CDR3 length: 16 amino acids. The V gene lost 0 bases and the J gene lost 3 bases, with 11 bases spanning the gap. CDR3: CATSDLRGRDYNEQFF. The DNA for the CDR3 is TGTGCCACCAGTGATTTGCGAGGAAGGGACTACAATGAGCAGTTCTTC.

This clonotype came up a few times. V usage is TRBV7-9 and J usage is TRBJ2-3, with a tentative D call TRBD1 (6 bases). The CDR3 is 14 amino acids. V lost 3 bases to trimming and J lost 4 bases, with 11 bases between them. Germline CDR1 reads SEHNR; CDR2 reads FQNEAQ (reference sequence). The CDR3 region has the DNA TGTGCCAGCAGCTTCCCCAGGGGCGCAGATACGCAGTATTTT. Protein: CASSFPRGADTQYF.

This clonotype came up a few times. The chain combines TRBV7-9 with TRBJ2-7; D is ambiguous. Germline-derived CDR1 and CDR2 are SEHNR and FQNEAQ (reference sequence). This CDR3 contains 11 residues. Trimming stripped 5 bases from V and 3 bases from J, with 5 bases between. CDR3 in amino acids: CASSINYEQYF. The DNA for the CDR3 is TGTGCCAGCAGCATCAACTACGAGCAGTACTTC. The full variable domain, with the rest looked up from reference TRBV7-9 and TRBJ2-7, is DTGVSQNPRHKITKRGQNVTFRCDPISEHNRLYWYRQTLGQGPEFLTYFQNEAQLEKSRLLSDRFSAERPKGSFSTLEIQRTEQGDSAMYLCASSINYEQYFGPGTRLTVT.

This clonotype appeared a few times. The chain has TRBV3-1 and TRBJ2-2; no definite D call. Germline V CDR1 and CDR2: LGHDT, YNNKEL (reference sequence). The CDR3 length is 15 residues. V was cut by 4 bases and J by 4 bases, with 13 bases left in between. This chain's CDR3 is CASSLQVTTTGELFF. CDR3 DNA: TGTGCCAGCAGCCTTCAGGTCACCACCACCGGGGAGCTGTTTTTT.

This clonotype was counted only a few times. The chain is built from TRBV7-9 and TRBJ1-1, with D maybe TRBD1 (5 bases). V lost 3 bases and J 1 base, leaving 12 bases between the germline ends. The length of the CDR3 is 15 residues. Germline CDR1 SEHNR, CDR2 FQNEAQ (reference sequence). The CDR3 spells CASSFVQGENTEAFF. In nucleotides, the CDR3 is TGTGCCAGCAGCTTTGTGCAGGGCGAGAACACTGAAGCTTTCTTT. The whole variable domain, remainder taken from reference TRBV7-9 and TRBJ1-1, is DTGVSQNPRHKITKRGQNVTFRCDPISEHNRLYWYRQTLGQGPEFLTYFQNEAQLEKSRLLSDRFSAERPKGSFSTLEIQRTEQGDSAMYLCASSFVQGENTEAFFGQGTRLTVV.

This clonotype was seen a few times. The chain couples TRBV15 to TRBJ2-3; 7 bases are shared with TRBD2. CDR3 length equals 16 residues. Germline assignment: CDR1 LNHNV and CDR2 YYDKDF (reference sequence). Trimming removed 0 bases from V and 4 bases from J; junction bases left unmatched: 7. The CDR3 DNA is TGTGCCACCAGCAGAGATTCGCGGGGGAAGTCAGATACGCAGTATTTT. Translating it yields CATSRDSRGKSDTQYF.

The rearrangement joins TRBV20-1 to TRBJ2-5; D gene unclear. Germline CDR1 is DFQATT and CDR2 is SNEGSKA (reference sequence). CDR3 length: 11 amino acids. Trimming took 6 bases from V and 5 from J, leaving 10 bases between them. CDR3 region: CSAGGGETQYF. CDR3 nucleotides: TGCAGTGCAGGTGGCGGCGAGACCCAGTACTTC.